This T cell receptor (beta chain) was captured in a study of T cell responses to AZD1222 COVID-19 vaccine. This clone is a singleton in its sample. The assay was immunoSEQ multiplex PCR, and TCRdb's table has in-frame clones only and misses some. The repertoire consists of around 120,000 clones, with approximately 92% occurring once and the leading ten covering 11% to 15%. Sequences were derived from peripheral blood, sampled on day 0 of AZD1222 vaccination. The sequence was collected from an adult in good health.

CDR3 DNA sequence: TGTGCCAGCACTCCGGACGGGAGTAACACCGGGGAGCTGTTTTTT. Amino acid sequence: CASTPDGSNTGELFF. The gene calls are TRBV3-1 (or the pseudogene TRBV3-2) and TRBJ2-2; tentatively, D is TRBD2 (6 bases). Trimming pared 7 bases from V and 2 bases from J, leaving 14 bases between. Germline CDR1 reads LGHDT; CDR2 reads YNNKEL (reference sequence). This CDR3 contains 15 residues.